This TCR beta chain derives from a study of cytomegalovirus exposure and HLA in healthy donors. Study-wide background: Unique TCRs numbering some 93 million, obtained from HLA-typed donors, made up an early data release.

Vbeta (60) and Jbeta (13) primers were used in the PCR. Some clones are missing from TCRdb's copy, which holds only in-frame ones; the method was immunoSEQ multiplex PCR. The sample lists 140,000 to 150,000 clones, 77% occurring once. Between the trimmed V and J ends, which lost 6 bases and 1 base, there was a span of 4 bases. From germline, CDR1 is SNHLY and CDR2 FYNNEI. The CDR3 has 11 amino acids. The sequencing sample was made of PBMCs. The chain has TRBV2 and TRBJ2-7; no firm D call. This receptor was identified in a male donor in good health and CMV-seronegative. The CDR3, as DNA: TGTGCCAGCAGCCCGTCCTACGAGCAGTACTTC. Translated: CASSPSYEQYF.